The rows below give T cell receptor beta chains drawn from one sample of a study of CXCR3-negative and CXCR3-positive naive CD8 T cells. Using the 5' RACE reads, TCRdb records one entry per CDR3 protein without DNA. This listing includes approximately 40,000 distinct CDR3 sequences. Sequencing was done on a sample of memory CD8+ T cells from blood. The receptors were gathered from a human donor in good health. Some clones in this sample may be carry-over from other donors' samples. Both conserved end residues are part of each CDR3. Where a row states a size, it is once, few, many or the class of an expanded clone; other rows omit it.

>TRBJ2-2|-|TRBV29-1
CSVEEVGSNTGELFF
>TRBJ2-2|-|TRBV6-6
CASSSLDGTGGAPGELFF
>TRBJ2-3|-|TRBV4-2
CASSQDRGLDTQYF
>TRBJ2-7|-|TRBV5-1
CASNSGSHEQYF
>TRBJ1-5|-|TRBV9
CASSVSGVQPQHF
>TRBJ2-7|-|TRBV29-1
CSVPESGEQYF
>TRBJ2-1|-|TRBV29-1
CSVPVWNEQFF
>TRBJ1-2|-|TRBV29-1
CSVEKVTLDYGYTF
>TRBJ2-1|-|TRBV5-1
CASSTTSGSGEQFF
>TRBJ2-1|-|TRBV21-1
CASSKGAGTLGYEQFF
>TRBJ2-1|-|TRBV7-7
CASSPPGREQFF
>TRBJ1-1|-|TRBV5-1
CASSSRDRVQGTEAFF
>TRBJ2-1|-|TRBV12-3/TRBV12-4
CASSLDSREGDNEQFF
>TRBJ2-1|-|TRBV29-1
CSVLAGLAGDLEQFF
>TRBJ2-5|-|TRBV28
CASTQEEGHQETQYF
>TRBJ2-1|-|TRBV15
CATSREGQGNEQFF
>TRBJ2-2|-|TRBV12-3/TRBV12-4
CASTDRTGELFF
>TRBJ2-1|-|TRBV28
CASSLLSEEQFF
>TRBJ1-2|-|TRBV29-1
CSVPPLSNYGYTF
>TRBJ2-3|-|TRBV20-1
CSVHTVTSGFRDTQYF
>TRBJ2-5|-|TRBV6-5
CASSPSPNTEYQETQYF
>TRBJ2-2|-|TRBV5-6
CASSLEQGITGELFF
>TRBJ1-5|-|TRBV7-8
CASSLGAYNQPQHF
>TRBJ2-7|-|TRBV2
CASSQGRGYEQYF
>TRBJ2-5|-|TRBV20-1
CSARRESQETQYF
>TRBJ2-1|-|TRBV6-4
CASSVEQNSYNEQFF
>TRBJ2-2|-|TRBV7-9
CASSWPRAGELFF
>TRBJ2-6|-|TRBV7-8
CASSSSSSEANVLTF
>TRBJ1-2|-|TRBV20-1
CSAIEDGYGYTF
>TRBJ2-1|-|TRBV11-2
CASTELRREQFF
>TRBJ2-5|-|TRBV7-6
CASSPEGNLQYF
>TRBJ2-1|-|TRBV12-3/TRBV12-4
CASSFLGLIGNEQFF
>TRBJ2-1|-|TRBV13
CASSWIQGGLTYNEQFF
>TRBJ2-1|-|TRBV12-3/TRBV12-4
CASSLTGGISYNEQFF
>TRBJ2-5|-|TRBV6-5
CASRKGGNQETQYF
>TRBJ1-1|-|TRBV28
CASSLTTHTELNTEAFF
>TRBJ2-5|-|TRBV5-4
CASSLAGETQYF
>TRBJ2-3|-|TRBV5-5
CASSFGQGAGDTQYF
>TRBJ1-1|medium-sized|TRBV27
CASSLTVMVTEAFF
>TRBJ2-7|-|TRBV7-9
CASRAEVGTEQYF